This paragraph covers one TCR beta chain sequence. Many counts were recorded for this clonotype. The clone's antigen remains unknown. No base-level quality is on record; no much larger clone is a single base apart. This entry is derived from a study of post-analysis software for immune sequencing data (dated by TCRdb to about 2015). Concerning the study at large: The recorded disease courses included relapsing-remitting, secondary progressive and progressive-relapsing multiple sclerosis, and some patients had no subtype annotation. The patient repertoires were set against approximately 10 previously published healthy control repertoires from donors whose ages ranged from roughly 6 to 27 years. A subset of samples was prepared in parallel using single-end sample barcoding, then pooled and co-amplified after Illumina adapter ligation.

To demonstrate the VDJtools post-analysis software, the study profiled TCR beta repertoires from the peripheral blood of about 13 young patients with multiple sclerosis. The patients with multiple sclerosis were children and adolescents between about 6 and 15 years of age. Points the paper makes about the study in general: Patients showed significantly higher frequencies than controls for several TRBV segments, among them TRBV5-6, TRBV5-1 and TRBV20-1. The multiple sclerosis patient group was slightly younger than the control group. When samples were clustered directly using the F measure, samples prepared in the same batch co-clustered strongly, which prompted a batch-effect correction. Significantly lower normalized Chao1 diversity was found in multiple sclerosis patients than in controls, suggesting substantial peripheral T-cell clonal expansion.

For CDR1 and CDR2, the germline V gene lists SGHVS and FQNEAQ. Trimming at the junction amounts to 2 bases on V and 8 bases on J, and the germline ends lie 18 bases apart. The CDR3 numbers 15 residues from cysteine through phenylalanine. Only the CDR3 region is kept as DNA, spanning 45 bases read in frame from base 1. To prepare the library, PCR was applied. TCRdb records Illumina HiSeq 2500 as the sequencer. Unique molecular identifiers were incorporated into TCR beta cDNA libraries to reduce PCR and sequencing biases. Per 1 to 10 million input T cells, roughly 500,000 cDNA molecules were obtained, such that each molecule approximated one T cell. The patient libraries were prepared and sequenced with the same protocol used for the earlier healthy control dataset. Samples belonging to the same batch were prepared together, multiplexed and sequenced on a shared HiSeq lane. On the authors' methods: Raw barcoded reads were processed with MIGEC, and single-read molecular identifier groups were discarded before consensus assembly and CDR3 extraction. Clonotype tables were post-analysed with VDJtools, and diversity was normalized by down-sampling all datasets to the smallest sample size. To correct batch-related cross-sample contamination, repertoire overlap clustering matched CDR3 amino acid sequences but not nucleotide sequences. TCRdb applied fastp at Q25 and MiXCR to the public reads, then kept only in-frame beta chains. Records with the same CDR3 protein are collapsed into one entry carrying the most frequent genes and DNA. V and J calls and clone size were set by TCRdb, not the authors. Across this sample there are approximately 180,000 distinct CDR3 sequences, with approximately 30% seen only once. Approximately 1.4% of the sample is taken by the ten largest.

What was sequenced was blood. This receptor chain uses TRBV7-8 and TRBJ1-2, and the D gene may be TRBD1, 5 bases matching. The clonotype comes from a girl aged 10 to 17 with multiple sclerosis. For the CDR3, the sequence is CASSLRQFMFLGYTF. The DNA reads TGTGCCAGCAGCTTAAGACAGTTCATGTTCTTGGGCTACACCTTC.